These T cell receptor beta chains were read from a single sample in a study of identical twins. TCRdb itself ran the 5' RACE reads through MiXCR, one entry per CDR3 protein. Of some 690,000 distinct CDR3 sequences in the sample, around 20% were seen once. The same data also contributed to another study, on T cells expressing NK-cell markers.

Sample: PBMCs. The receptors shown here come from a woman aged 18 to 35 in good health. Each CDR3 is given with its conserved first and last residue. The order of the fields is V gene, J gene, CDR3 protein.

v_gene: TRBV7-9
j_gene: TRBJ2-5
CDR3aa: CASTKGGVETQYF

v_gene: TRBV2
j_gene: TRBJ2-7
CDR3aa: CASKDPSGPLYEQYF

v_gene: TRBV20-1
j_gene: TRBJ2-5
CDR3aa: CSASRGLETQYF

v_gene: TRBV12-3/TRBV12-4
j_gene: TRBJ1-1
CDR3aa: CASSQGARQNTEAFF

v_gene: TRBV20-1
j_gene: TRBJ2-5
CDR3aa: CCARITGLRTSGETQYF

v_gene: TRBV5-1
j_gene: TRBJ2-3
CDR3aa: CASSLLGQGTDTQYF

v_gene: TRBV12-3/TRBV12-4
j_gene: TRBJ2-2
CDR3aa: CASSFMGQSNTGELFF

v_gene: TRBV7-9
j_gene: TRBJ2-1
CDR3aa: CASSSTRLAGGSVQFF

v_gene: TRBV20-1
j_gene: TRBJ2-1
CDR3aa: CSARDPTGGLGNEQFF

v_gene: TRBV3-1
j_gene: TRBJ2-1
CDR3aa: CASSQEGRQGLANEQFF

v_gene: TRBV20-1
j_gene: TRBJ2-1
CDR3aa: CSALDRGLNEQFF

v_gene: TRBV4-2
j_gene: TRBJ1-5
CDR3aa: CASSQDSPREDQPQHF

v_gene: TRBV5-6
j_gene: TRBJ2-3
CDR3aa: CASSFRTSGSLGTDTQYF

v_gene: TRBV20-1
j_gene: TRBJ2-5
CDR3aa: CSARTGTQETQYF

v_gene: TRBV27
j_gene: TRBJ2-2
CDR3aa: CASSDRPYAGAGELFF

v_gene: TRBV20-1
j_gene: TRBJ1-4
CDR3aa: CSARERNEKLFF

v_gene: TRBV6-1
j_gene: TRBJ1-3
CDR3aa: CASYRYGAGNTIYF

v_gene: TRBV7-2
j_gene: TRBJ1-6
CDR3aa: CASSLLRGPLHF

v_gene: TRBV20-1
j_gene: TRBJ2-3
CDR3aa: CSARTTGRTDTQYF

v_gene: TRBV5-1
j_gene: TRBJ2-7
CDR3aa: CASVDRFPYEQYF